Listed below are T cell receptor beta chains from one sample, sequenced in a study of OX40 agonist ivuxolimab in advanced cancers. Measured with immunoSEQ multiplex PCR; TCRdb has only the in-frame clones, and not every one. The sample carries 84,000 or so clones, nearly 90% recorded once. Sequenced here: CD4+ or CD8+ T cells sorted from blood, sampled in a trial of the OX40 agonist ivuxolimab. All receptors derive from an adult with an advanced solid tumor such as melanoma, head and neck, liver or kidney cancer. Both conserved end residues are part of each CDR3. D genes are given only for firm matches. Only some rows state a clone size, as once, few, many or a class for expanded clones.

TRBV27,.,.,TRBJ1-3,16,TGTGCCAGCAGTCCCTGGGGGGCGCCGGACGGAAACACCATATATTTT,CASSPWGAPDGNTIYF
TRBV7-8,.,.,TRBJ1-1,19,TGTGCCAGCAGCTCCCCCGGGACATCCAGGGGCCTCATGAACACTGAAGCTTTCTTT,CASSSPGTSRGLMNTEAFF
TRBV10-1,.,TRBD2,TRBJ2-2,15,TGCGCCAGCAGTGCCTTAGCGGGGGGGCCCGGGGAGCTGTTTTTT,CASSALAGGPGELFF
TRBV5-1,.,TRBD2,TRBJ2-1,18,TGCGCCAGCAGCCCCCACACTAGCGGGGGGGCCATGATCAATGAGCAGTTCTTC,CASSPHTSGGAMINEQFF
TRBV11-2,.,.,TRBJ2-5,16,TGTGCCAGCAGCTTTGGAACGGTGACAGAACAAGAGACCCAGTACTTC,CASSFGTVTEQETQYF
TRBV7-3,.,TRBD1,TRBJ2-2,15,TGTGCCAGCAGCCCGCGGACAGGGAACACCGGGGAGCTGTTTTTT,CASSPRTGNTGELFF
TRBV10-3,once,.,TRBJ1-1,16,TGTGCCATCAGTGAGTCAGATAGGGGTGTTAACACTGAAGCTTTCTTT,CAISESDRGVNTEAFF
TRBV5-6,.,.,TRBJ1-2,15,TGTGCCAGCAGCCCGAGGGGGACGGTTAACTATGGCTACACCTTC,CASSPRGTVNYGYTF
TRBV9,.,.,TRBJ2-1,14,TGTGCCAGCAGCGCCGGACCCAAAGCGGATGAGCAGTTCTTC,CASSAGPKADEQFF
TRBV6-5,.,.,TRBJ2-1,14,TGTGCCAGCAGCTTTAGGCCTTCGCGGAATGAGCAGTTCTTC,CASSFRPSRNEQFF
TRBV27,.,TRBD1,TRBJ2-7,12,TGTGCCAGCAAGAGACAGGGATACGAGCAGTACTTC,CASKRQGYEQYF
TRBV2,.,TRBD2,TRBJ2-3,13,TGTGCCAGTACTAGCGGCCGCACAGATACGCAGTATTTT,CASTSGRTDTQYF
TRBV10-2,once,TRBD2,TRBJ2-7,13,TGCGCCAGCGGGGGGGACGGTCCCTACGAGCAGTACTTC,CASGGDGPYEQYF
TRBV6-6,few,.,TRBJ2-1,15,TGTGCCAGCAGTTACCCTAGCGCGGGTCCGGGGGAGCAGTTCTTC,CASSYPSAGPGEQFF
TRBV5-4,.,.,TRBJ2-7,13,TGTGCCAGCAGCTTAACCAGGGGCTACGAGCAGTACTTC,CASSLTRGYEQYF
TRBV27,.,.,TRBJ2-5,11,TGTGCCAGCAAGGAGGAAGAGACCCAGTACTTC,CASKEEETQYF
TRBV5-1,.,.,TRBJ1-4,14,TGCGCCAGCAGCCTCGTTGCAACTAATGAAAAACTGTTTTTT,CASSLVATNEKLFF
TRBV27,.,.,TRBJ1-2,14,TGTGCCAGCAGTTTGGGCCAGCCTAACTATGGCTACACCTTC,CASSLGQPNYGYTF
TRBV10-3,.,TRBD2,TRBJ2-4,19,TGTGCCATCAGTGAGTCTCGTCGGGGACTAGCGGGGGGCAAAAACATTCAGTACTTC,CAISESRRGLAGGKNIQYF
TRBV7-9,.,TRBD2,TRBJ2-1,17,TGTGCCAGCAGCTTAGGTTTTAGCGGGGTCACCTACAATGAGCAGTTCTTC,CASSLGFSGVTYNEQFF
TRBV4-1,.,.,TRBJ1-2,16,TGCGCCAGCAGCCAAGATAAGGGAGCAGGGGACTATGGCTACACCTTC,CASSQDKGAGDYGYTF
TRBV7-2,.,TRBD1,TRBJ1-1,18,TGTGCCAGCAGCTTTCTAACCGGGACAGGGACGGGCTACACTGAAGCTTTCTTT,CASSFLTGTGTGYTEAFF
TRBV29-1,.,.,TRBJ2-3,13,TGCAGCGTTGAAGGTTATAGCACAGATACGCAGTATTTT,CSVEGYSTDTQYF
TRBV5-4,.,.,TRBJ2-4,15,TGTGCCAGCAGCCCCCGCCCCTTCGCCAAAAACATTCAGTACTTC,CASSPRPFAKNIQYF
TRBV5-1,.,TRBD1,TRBJ2-5,15,TGCGCCAGCAGCCCCCGACAGGGCGGCGGGGAGACCCAGTACTTC,CASSPRQGGGETQYF
TRBV6-5,few,TRBD1,TRBJ1-1,14,TGTGCCAGCAGCAGGGACAGGGCCAAGACTGAAGCTTTCTTT,CASSRDRAKTEAFF
TRBV5-1,.,.,TRBJ2-5,15,TGCGCCAGCCTTAAATCCCGAGGGCAGGGAGAGACCCAGTACTTC,CASLKSRGQGETQYF
TRBV14,.,TRBD1,TRBJ2-7,13,TGTGCCAGCAACCGACAGGGGGGGTACGAGCAGTACTTC,CASNRQGGYEQYF
TRBV10-3,.,TRBD1,TRBJ2-7,13,TGTGCCACATCCGGGACAGGGTCATACGAGCAGTACTTC,CATSGTGSYEQYF
TRBV7-9,.,.,TRBJ1-1,14,TGTGCCAGCAGCTTAGCAGGGTTAGGCACTGAAGCTTTCTTT,CASSLAGLGTEAFF
TRBV6-1,.,.,TRBJ2-3,15,TGTGCCAGCAGAGGCGACCCTTACGGCACAGATACGCAGTATTTT,CASRGDPYGTDTQYF
TRBV7-2,.,.,TRBJ2-7,14,TGTGCCAGCAGCTTCCCACAGGGATCCTACGAGCAGTACTTC,CASSFPQGSYEQYF
TRBV7-2,.,.,TRBJ2-7,15,TGTGCCAGCAGCTTATCACAGGGATTCGGATACGAGCAGTACTTC,CASSLSQGFGYEQYF
TRBV19,few,TRBD1,TRBJ1-2,11,TGTGCCAGTAGTTGGGACAGGGGGAACACCTTC,CASSWDRGNTF
TRBV5-4,.,TRBD1,TRBJ1-1,19,TGTGCCAGCAGCCAAGCCCAGGGGGGTAAGGGACTCATGAACACTGAAGCTTTCTTT,CASSQAQGGKGLMNTEAFF
TRBV27,once,TRBD2,TRBJ2-1,16,TGTGCCAGCAGTCCAGCCGGGACTAGCGGGGGGGGTGAGCAGTTCTTC,CASSPAGTSGGGEQFF
TRBV5-6,few,.,TRBJ1-2,14,TGTGCCAGCAGCTTGGAAAACAGGAACTATGGCTACACCTTC,CASSLENRNYGYTF
TRBV11-3,.,TRBD1,TRBJ2-2,17,TGTGCCAGCAGCTTAGGAGAGGGACAGCACAGCACCGGGGAGCTGTTTTTT,CASSLGEGQHSTGELFF
TRBV11-3,.,.,TRBJ2-2,14,TGTGCCAGCAGCTTAGAGATTGGGGGCGGGGAGCTGTTTTTT,CASSLEIGGGELFF
TRBV5-1,.,.,TRBJ2-5,15,TGCGCCAGCAGCTTAGGCAGCGCCCTTCAGGTGACCCAGTACTTC,CASSLGSALQVTQYF
TRBV4-1,once,.,TRBJ2-1,16,TGCGCCAGCAGGGGGGGGCTTTTAAGCTCCTACAATGAGCAGTTCTTC,CASRGGLLSSYNEQFF
TRBV5-4,.,TRBD1,TRBJ1-3,14,TGTGCCAGCAGCCCGGACAGGGCTGGAAACACCATATATTTT,CASSPDRAGNTIYF
TRBV27,.,.,TRBJ1-3,14,TGTGCCAGCAGCCTATCAGGAGCTGGAAACACCATATATTTT,CASSLSGAGNTIYF
TRBV4-3,.,.,TRBJ1-3,14,TGCGCCAGCAGCCTCCTAACGTCTGGAAACACCATATATTTT,CASSLLTSGNTIYF
TRBV27,.,.,TRBJ2-7,13,TGTGCCAGCAGTTTAACGCCCACCTACGAGCAGTACTTC,CASSLTPTYEQYF
TRBV6-6,once,.,TRBJ2-7,14,TGTGCCAGCACTCTTTGGCCGAGCTCCTACGAGCAGTACTTC,CASTLWPSSYEQYF
TRBV7-2,.,TRBD1,TRBJ2-3,13,TGTGCCAGCAGCCCGGGGACAGGGAATACGCAGTATTTT,CASSPGTGNTQYF
TRBV7-9,.,.,TRBJ2-7,13,TGTGCCAGCAGCACCCAAAACAGGGTCGAGCAGTACTTC,CASSTQNRVEQYF
TRBV19,.,TRBD2,TRBJ2-7,16,TGTGCCAGTAGTATTCGGGCAGCGGGGGGGCCCGGGGAGCAGTACTTC,CASSIRAAGGPGEQYF
TRBV6-1,.,.,TRBJ1-5,16,TGTGCCAGCAGTGCCCTGGGGGGGGCTCCCAATCAGCCCCAGCATTTT,CASSALGGAPNQPQHF
TRBV27,.,TRBD1,TRBJ2-3,16,TGTGCCAGCAGTTGGGGCAGGGGGCTTGGCACAGATACGCAGTATTTT,CASSWGRGLGTDTQYF
TRBV5-4,.,.,TRBJ1-5,14,TGTGCCAGCAGCCAGGATCGGGGCAATCAGCCCCAGCATTTT,CASSQDRGNQPQHF